This TCR beta chain derives from a study of T cell responses to AZD1222 COVID-19 vaccine. Using immunoSEQ multiplex PCR, the repertoire was profiled, and TCRdb retains in-frame clones only, with some absent. Of 100,000 to 120,000 clones listed, 81% were seen once; the top ten hold less than 5%. CDR3 length: 15 amino acids. CDR1 and CDR2 (germline): SGHVS, FQNEAQ. The germline V and J ends were trimmed by 2 bases and 3 bases, with 14 bases remaining between them. The genes are TRBV7-8 and TRBJ2-7; the D gene is possibly TRBD1 (6 bases). The starting material was peripheral blood, obtained on day 0 of AZD1222 vaccination. This receptor was obtained from an adult in good health. The CDR3: CASSLISGANYEQYF. CDR3 DNA: TGTGCCAGCAGCTTAATATCAGGGGCAAACTACGAGCAGTACTTC.